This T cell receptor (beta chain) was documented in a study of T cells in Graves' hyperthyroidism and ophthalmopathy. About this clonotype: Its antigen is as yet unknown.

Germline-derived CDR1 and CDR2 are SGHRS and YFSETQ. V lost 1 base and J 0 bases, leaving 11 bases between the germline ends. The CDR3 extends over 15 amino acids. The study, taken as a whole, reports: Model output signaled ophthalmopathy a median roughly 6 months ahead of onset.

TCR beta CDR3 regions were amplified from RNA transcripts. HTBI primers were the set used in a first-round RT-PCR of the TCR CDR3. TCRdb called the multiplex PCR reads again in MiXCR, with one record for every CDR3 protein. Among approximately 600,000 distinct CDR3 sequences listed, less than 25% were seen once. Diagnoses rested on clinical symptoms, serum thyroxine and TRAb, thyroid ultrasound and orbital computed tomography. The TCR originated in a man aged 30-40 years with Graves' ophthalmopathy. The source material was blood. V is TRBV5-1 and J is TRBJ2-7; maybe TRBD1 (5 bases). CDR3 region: CASSLITGDSYEQYF. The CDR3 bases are TGCGCCAGCAGCTTGATAACAGGAGACTCCTACGAGCAGTACTTC.